Listed here are 20 T cell receptor beta chains from one sample, sequenced in a study of beta chain features in type 1 diabetes. General observations from the study: Shorter TCRB CDR3s, moderately but significantly so, were found in Type 1 diabetes patients in all four CD4+ subsets.

Every isolated RNA sample was fully reverse transcribed, so sequencing captured expressed TCRB transcripts. Using immunoSEQ multiplex PCR, the repertoire was profiled, and TCRdb retains in-frame clones only, with some absent. The table records about 260,000 clones, around 25% of them present only once. These receptors' antigens are unknown. The sequencing sample was made of naive CD4+ T cells from blood. The receptors here all came from a woman aged 30 to 39 with type 1 diabetes.

The CDR3 nucleotides read TGTGCCAGCAGTACGCCACAGGGTATTCACGATGAGCAGTTCTTC. Its translation: CASSTPQGIHDEQFF. The chain recombines TRBV28 with TRBJ2-1, with D perhaps matching TRBD1 (6 bases). V lost 5 bases, J lost 8 bases, and 19 bases lay in between. This CDR3 has 15 residues. Germline V lookup: CDR1 MDHEN, CDR2 SYDVKM.

The rearrangement uses TRBV7-2 and TRBJ2-1, with D tentatively TRBD2 (5 bases). The ends were cut back, 5 bases at V and 0 bases at J, with 17 bases in the middle. In germline, CDR1 is SGHTA, CDR2 FQGNSA. This CDR3 comprises 17 residues. CDR3 DNA sequence: TGTGCCAGCAGCCGCCGACCTTTAGCGACCTCCTACAATGAGCAGTTCTTC. Translating gives CASSRRPLATSYNEQFF.

The chain uses TRBV6-5 and TRBJ2-1; D possibly corresponds to TRBD2 (6 bases). The CDR3 loop spans 16 amino acids. V was pared by 4 bases and J by 10 bases, with 23 bases between. Germline V gene lookup returns CDR1 MNHEY and CDR2 SVGAGI. In DNA, the CDR3 is TGTGCCAGCAGTTTATCTGGCGGGACTGTATGGGTAGAGCAGTTCTTC. Protein: CASSLSGGTVWVEQFF.

The J gene is TRBJ2-1, the V gene TRBV30, with D tentatively TRBD2 (6 bases). The germline V gene encodes CDR1 GTSNPN and CDR2 SVGIG (reference sequence). Trimming took 1 base from V and 1 from J, leaving 14 bases between them. This CDR3 comprises 16 residues. The CDR3 spells CAWSGLGSNSYNEQFF. CDR3 bases: TGTGCCTGGAGTGGTCTCGGGAGTAATTCCTACAATGAGCAGTTCTTC.

This clone was found a few times. The CDR3 nucleotides are TGTGCCAGCAGTAATGTAGCGTCCCACACAGATACGCAGTATTTT. Protein product: CASSNVASHTDTQYF. The chain joins TRBV28 to TRBJ2-3; tentatively, D is TRBD2 (5 bases). This CDR3 is built from 15 residues. Germline-derived CDR1 and CDR2 are MDHEN and SYDVKM. V was pared by 5 bases and J by 2 bases, with 14 bases between.

For this clone: Other DNA sequences from this sample encode an identical CDR3 as well. V is TRBV7-3 and J is TRBJ1-1, with 8 bases identical to TRBD1. V shed 6 bases and J 3 bases; nucleotides not matched to a gene: 3. The CDR3 has 13 residues. The germline V gene encodes CDR1 SGHTA and CDR2 FQGTGA. The CDR3 loop reads CASSSQGDTEAFF. The CDR3 DNA reads TGTGCCAGCAGTTCACAGGGGGACACTGAAGCTTTCTTT.

The V and J genes are TRBV7-3 and TRBJ2-5, with D tentatively TRBD2 (6 bases). The germline V gene has CDR1 SGHTA and CDR2 FQGTGA. The CDR3 is made up of 15 amino acids. V lost 5 bases and J 1 base, leaving 14 bases between the germline ends. CDR3: CASSPGSGPQETQYF. CDR3 sequence (DNA): TGTGCCAGCAGCCCCGGAAGCGGGCCCCAAGAGACCCAGTACTTC.

The rearrangement links TRBV9 to TRBJ2-3; TRBD2 matches 11 bases. Germline V CDR1 and CDR2: SGDLS, YYNGEE. V was pared by 1 base and J by 5 bases, with 6 bases of the junction left unmatched. CDR3 size: 16 residues. CDR3 residues: CASSVRAGTSGDTQYF. The DNA for the CDR3 is TGTGCCAGCAGCGTAAGGGCCGGGACTAGCGGAGATACGCAGTATTTT.

The chain carries TRBV7-8 and TRBJ2-7; 8 bases agree with TRBD1. Trimming took 5 bases from V and 4 from J; bases not matched to a gene: 7. Per germline, CDR1 SGHVS and CDR2 FQNEAQ. The CDR3 extends over 14 amino acids. CDR3 in amino acids: CASSPSTGVYEQYF. The CDR3 nucleotides are TGTGCCAGCAGCCCGTCGACAGGGGTTTACGAGCAGTACTTC.

This clone was detected a few times. The V call is TRBV5-1, the J call TRBJ2-2; 8 bases are a match to TRBD2. After removal of 0 bases from V and 2 bases from J, the junction contained 9 bases not matched to a gene. CDR1 SGHRS and CDR2 YFSETQ come from the germline V gene. This CDR3 has 18 amino acids. The DNA of the CDR3 is TGCGCCAGCAGCTTGGCGGCCAGCGGGAGCCTCAACACCGGGGAGCTGTTTTTT. Translating gives CASSLAASGSLNTGELFF.

The rearrangement joins TRBV6-5 to TRBJ2-4; 8 bases align to TRBD1. The CDR3 runs to 14 residues. V gave up 8 bases and J gave up 8 bases; unmatched junction bases: 11. Germline V gene data show CDR1 as MNHEY and CDR2 as SVGAGI. As DNA, the CDR3 is TGTGCCAGCGAATCGGGGCAGGGGGCACACATTCAGTACTTC. Translating it yields CASESGQGAHIQYF.

V gene TRBV9 combines with J gene TRBJ2-1; 7 bases fit TRBD2. CDR3 size: 15 residues. Per germline, CDR1 SGDLS and CDR2 YYNGEE. Unmatched junction bases numbered 10, after V lost 2 bases and J lost 8 bases. CDR3 DNA: TGTGCCAGCAGCGTGAGGGCCACCGCGGGGGATGAGCAGTTCTTC. This gives the protein CASSVRATAGDEQFF.

In this sample, this clone turned up a few times. The same CDR3 can be traced to other DNA sequences in this sample. The chain has TRBV20-1 and TRBJ2-1, with D perhaps matching TRBD1 (6 bases). V lost 6 bases and J 7 bases, leaving 10 bases between the germline ends. The CDR3 covers 11 residues. Germline V gene sequence: CDR1 DFQATT, CDR2 SNEGSKA (reference sequence). CDR3 in amino acids: CSAAGVNEQFF. CDR3 nucleotides: TGCAGTGCAGCAGGGGTTAATGAGCAGTTCTTC.

The genes are TRBV7-9 and TRBJ1-4, with TRBD1 as a possible D gene (6 bases). CDR1 and CDR2 (germline): SEHNR, FQNEAQ (reference sequence). Trimming removed 7 bases from V and 8 bases from J, with 14 bases in between. This CDR3 contains 13 residues. Here the CDR3 reads CASNSQGREKLFF. In DNA form, the CDR3 reads TGTGCCAGCAATTCACAGGGAAGAGAAAAACTGTTTTTT.

The chain links TRBV7-3 to TRBJ2-1; tentative D call: TRBD1 (5 bases). V was trimmed by 3 bases and J by 6 bases, leaving 12 bases between them. Per the germline V gene, CDR1 is SGHTA and CDR2 is FQGTGA. There are 14 residues in the CDR3. DNA of the CDR3: TGTGCCAGCAGCTTCCGCCCCGACAGCAATGAGCAGTTCTTC. This sequence encodes CASSFRPDSNEQFF.

This clone has only a few counts. The chain has TRBV18 and TRBJ2-1, with D unclear. Trimming left V 7 bases short and J 0 bases short, with 10 bases between. The CDR3 sequence is 14 residues long. The germline CDR1 and CDR2 sequences are KGHSH and LQKENI. CDR3 amino acids: CASFSGDSYNEQFF. In DNA form, the CDR3 reads TGTGCCAGCTTTAGTGGAGACTCCTACAATGAGCAGTTCTTC.

The J gene is TRBJ2-1, the V gene TRBV11-3; TRBD1 is a possible D gene (6 bases). The CDR3 sequence is 16 residues long. V was trimmed by 5 bases and J by 6 bases, leaving 20 bases between them. Per germline, CDR1 SGHNT and CDR2 YENEEA. The DNA for the CDR3 is TGTGCCAGCAGCGGGCACCTCGGGACATTTGTCAATGAGCAGTTCTTC. Amino acid sequence: CASSGHLGTFVNEQFF.

The CDR3 coding sequence is TGTGCCAGCAGCCTAGACGGACAGAGCAATCAGCCCCAGCATTTT. Amino acids: CASSLDGQSNQPQHF. The V gene is TRBV4-2, the J gene TRBJ1-5; weak D call: TRBD1 (6 bases). The V end lost 4 bases, the J end lost 1 base, and 11 bases lay between the germline ends. CDR3 length: 15 amino acids. Germline assignment: CDR1 LGHNA and CDR2 YNFKEQ.

The chain carries TRBV4-2 and TRBJ1-1; D ambiguous. Trimming shortened V by 1 base and J by 0 bases, and 3 bases separated the two germline ends. The CDR3 is made up of 13 amino acids. Germline V gives CDR1 LGHNA, CDR2 YNFKEQ. The CDR3 spells CASSQAMNTEAFF. Here the CDR3 DNA reads TGTGCCAGCAGCCAAGCCATGAACACTGAAGCTTTCTTT.

This clone was counted a few times. The V gene is TRBV5-1, the J gene TRBJ2-2; 7 bases agree with TRBD1. The junction had 3 bases not matched to a gene; V was cut back by 3 bases and J by 1 base. CDR3 size: 15 residues. CDR1 SGHRS and CDR2 YFSETQ come from the germline V gene. Written as DNA, the CDR3 is TGCGCCAGCAGCTCAGGGGGAGAGAACACCGGGGAGCTGTTTTTT. Protein: CASSSGGENTGELFF.